This T cell receptor beta chain was recovered during a study of cytomegalovirus exposure and HLA in healthy donors. Findings of the study overall: Most TCR beta V segments were productive about 87% or about 30% of the time in an earlier analysis. One variant, a missense change in DCLRE1C, was linked in a later analysis to TCR beta V- and J-gene trimming. Sequencing likely produced, as an artifact, a cluster of highly shared sequence variants.

As to this clone: Its specificity is not known.

Primers included in the PCR were 60 Vbeta and 13 Jbeta primers. Produced via immunoSEQ multiplex PCR; TCRdb's table is partial and in-frame only. The data show 64,000 or so clones, with 70% seen just once and about 10% held by the top ten. Per germline, CDR1 SGHRS and CDR2 YFSETQ. The CDR3 extends over 15 amino acids. Trimming removed 6 bases from V and 0 bases from J; junction bases left unmatched: 5. Sequenced: PBMCs. This receptor was identified in a woman aged 45 to 65 in good health and CMV-seropositive. This chain joins TRBV5-1 and TRBJ2-3; 9 nucleotides match TRBD2. The CDR3 loop is CASKVSGGSTDTQYF. CDR3 DNA: TGCGCCAGCAAAGTTAGCGGGGGTAGCACAGATACGCAGTATTTT.